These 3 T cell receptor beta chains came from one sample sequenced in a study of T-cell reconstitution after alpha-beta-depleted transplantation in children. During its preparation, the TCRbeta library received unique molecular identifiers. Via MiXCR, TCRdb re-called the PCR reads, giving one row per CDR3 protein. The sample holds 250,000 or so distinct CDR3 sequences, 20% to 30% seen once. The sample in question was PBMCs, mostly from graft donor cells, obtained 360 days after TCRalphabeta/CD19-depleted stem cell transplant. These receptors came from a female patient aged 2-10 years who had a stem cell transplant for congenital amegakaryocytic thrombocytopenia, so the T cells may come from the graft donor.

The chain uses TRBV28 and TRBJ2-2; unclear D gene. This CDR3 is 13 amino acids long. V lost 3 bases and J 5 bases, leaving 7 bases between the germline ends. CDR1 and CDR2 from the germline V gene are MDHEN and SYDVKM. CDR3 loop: CASSFQVTGELFF. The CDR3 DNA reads TGTGCCAGCAGTTTCCAAGTTACCGGGGAGCTGTTTTTT.

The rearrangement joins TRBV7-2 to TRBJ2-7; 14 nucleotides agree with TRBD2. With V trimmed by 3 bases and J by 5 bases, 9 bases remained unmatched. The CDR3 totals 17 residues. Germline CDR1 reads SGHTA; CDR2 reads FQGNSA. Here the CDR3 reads CASSFRPLGLAGDEQYF. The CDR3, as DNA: TGTGCCAGCAGCTTTCGCCCTCTGGGACTAGCGGGAGACGAGCAGTACTTC. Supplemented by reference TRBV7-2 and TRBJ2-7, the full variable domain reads GAGVSQSPSNKVTEKGKDVELRCDPISGHTALYWYRQSLGQGLEFLIYFQGNSAPDKSGLPSDRFSAERTGGSVSTLTIQRTQQEDSAVYLCASSFRPLGLAGDEQYFGPGTRLTVT.

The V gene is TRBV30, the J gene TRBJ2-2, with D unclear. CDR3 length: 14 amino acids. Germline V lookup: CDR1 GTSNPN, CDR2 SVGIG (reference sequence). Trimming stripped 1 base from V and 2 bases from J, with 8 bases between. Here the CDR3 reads CAWSEDRNTGELFF. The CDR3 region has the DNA TGTGCCTGGAGTGAGGACCGCAACACCGGGGAGCTGTTTTTT.